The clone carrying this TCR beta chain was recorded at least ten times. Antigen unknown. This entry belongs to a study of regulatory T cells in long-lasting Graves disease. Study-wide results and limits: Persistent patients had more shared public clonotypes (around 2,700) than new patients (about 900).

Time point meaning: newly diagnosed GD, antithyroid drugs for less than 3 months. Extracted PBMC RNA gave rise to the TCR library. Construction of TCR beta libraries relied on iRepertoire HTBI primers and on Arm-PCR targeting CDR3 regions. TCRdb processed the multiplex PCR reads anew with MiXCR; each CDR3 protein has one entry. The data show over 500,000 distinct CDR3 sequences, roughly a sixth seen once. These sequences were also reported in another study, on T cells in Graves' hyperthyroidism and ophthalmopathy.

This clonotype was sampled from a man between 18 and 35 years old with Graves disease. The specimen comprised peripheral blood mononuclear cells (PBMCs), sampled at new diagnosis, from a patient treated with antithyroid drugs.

The CDR3 reads CASSEGQGAGELFF. In DNA, the CDR3 is TGTGCCAGCAGCGAGGGACAGGGTGCCGGGGAGCTGTTTTTT. The rearrangement uses TRBV7-8 and TRBJ2-2; TRBD1 matches 9 bases. The length of the CDR3 is 14 residues. Trimming cost V 5 bases and J 6 bases; bases outside gene matches: 4. CDR1 is SGHVS, CDR2 FQNEAQ, per germline.